The entry below describes one TCR beta chain. Antigen: not known. These data are taken from a study of T cells expressing NK-cell markers. Study details: From sorted CD3+CD56+NKG2C+, CD3+CD56+NKG2C- and CD3+CD56-NKG2C+ T cells came the TCR beta repertoires.

CDR1 is DFQATT and CDR2 is SNEGSKA in the germline V gene (reference sequence). The CDR3 is 15 amino acids. Study conclusions and caveats: Whether expanded NKG2C+ T cell clones were HCMV specific stayed uncertain.

TCRdb reprocessed the 5' RACE reads and keeps a single row for each CDR3 protein, giving no DNA. The sample holds around 280,000 distinct CDR3 sequences. The sample consisted of blood T cells: a sorted CD56 or NKG2C T cell subset, CD4+ or CD8+ T cells, or bulk PBMC T cells (not recorded which). The chain couples TRBV20-1 to TRBJ2-1; the TCRdb call, TRBD1, lacks DNA for checking. This TCR came from a man aged 18 to 29 in good health. This CDR3 reads CSAPHSGRTYNEQFF.